This TCR beta chain was captured by sequencing in a study of chemoradiotherapy in HPV16-positive cancers. Overall study: Candidate HPV-specific T-cell clones and common TCR motifs came from functional assays in two HPV16-positive patients.

Germline-derived CDR1 and CDR2 are SQVTM and ANQGSEA. The CDR3 runs 12 residues. The germline V and J ends were trimmed by 6 bases and 7 bases, with 14 bases remaining between them. Measured with immunoSEQ multiplex PCR; TCRdb has only the in-frame clones, and not every one. The sample holds 6,500 to 8,500 clones; over 75% are singletons and the top ten take under 3.5%. This clone has only a few counts. Its cognate antigen is unknown. Whole-study findings and limits: The functional HPV-specific definition rests on just a couple of HPV16-positive patients. HPV-responsive T-cell expansion during chemoradiotherapy was linked to improved recurrence-free survival in HPV16-positive patients. Non-HPV-specific T cells did not expand in tumors during treatment, whereas candidate HPV-specific clones and E7-related motifs did.

The gene calls are TRBV29-1 and TRBJ2-3, with D uncertain. The receptor comes from a human donor with HPV-associated anogenital cancer. This material consisted of tumor tissue, taken from a patient who underwent chemoradiotherapy. CDR3 protein: CSVGRGSNTQYF. In DNA form, the CDR3 reads TGCAGCGTCGGAAGAGGTAGTAATACGCAGTATTTT.